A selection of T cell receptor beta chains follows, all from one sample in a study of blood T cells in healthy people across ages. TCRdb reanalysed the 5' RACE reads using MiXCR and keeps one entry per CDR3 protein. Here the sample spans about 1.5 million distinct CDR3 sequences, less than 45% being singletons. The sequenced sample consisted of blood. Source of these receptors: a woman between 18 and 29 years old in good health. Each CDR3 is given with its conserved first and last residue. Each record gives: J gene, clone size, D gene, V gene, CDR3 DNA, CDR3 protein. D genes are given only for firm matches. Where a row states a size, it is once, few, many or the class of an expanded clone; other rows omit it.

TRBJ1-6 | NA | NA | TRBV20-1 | TGCAGTGCTGCGGGGGTACGCTCCTATAATTCACCCCCCCACTTT | CSAAGVRSYNSPPHF
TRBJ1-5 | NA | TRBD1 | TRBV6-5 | TGTGTCAGCAGTCCCGACAGGGGTAGCAATCAGCCCCAGCATTTT | CVSSPDRGSNQPQHF
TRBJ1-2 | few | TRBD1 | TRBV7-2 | TGTGCCAGCAGCGCCAGGGGGTACTATGGCTACACCTTC | CASSARGYYGYTF
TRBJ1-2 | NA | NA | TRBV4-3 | TGCGCCAGCAGCCAAGGGGCGATTACTAACTATGGCTACACCTTC | CASSQGAITNYGYTF
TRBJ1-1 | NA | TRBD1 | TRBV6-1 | TGTGCCAGCGGGAGGGACAGGGGAACGAACACTGAAGCTTTCTTT | CASGRDRGTNTEAFF
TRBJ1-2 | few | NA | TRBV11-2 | TGTGCCAGCAGCTTAGGAGGCTTAAACAGACACAACTATGGCTACACCTTC | CASSLGGLNRHNYGYTF
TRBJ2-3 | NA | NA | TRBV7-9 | TGTGCCAGCAGCTTAAAGGGGGGCCTGACAGATACGCAGTATTTT | CASSLKGGLTDTQYF
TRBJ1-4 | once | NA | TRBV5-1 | TGCGCCAGCAGAGTTGGGGGAACAGCCCGGAGACGGGAAAAACTGTTTTTT | CASRVGGTARRREKLFF
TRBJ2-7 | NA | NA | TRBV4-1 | TGCGCCAGCAGCCACCTAGAGGAGGTAATCGGCGAGCAGTACTTC | CASSHLEEVIGEQYF
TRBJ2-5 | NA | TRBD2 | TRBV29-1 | TGCAGCGTGCGGGGACTAGCTTCCAATGAGCAGTACTTC | CSVRGLASNEQYF
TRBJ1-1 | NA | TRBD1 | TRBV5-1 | TGCGCCAGCACCCGGACAGGGAGGATCGCGAACACTGAAGCTTTCTTT | CASTRTGRIANTEAFF
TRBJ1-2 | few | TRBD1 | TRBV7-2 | TGTGCCAGCAGCTCCGACAGGGCGAGGGCTGGCTACACCTTC | CASSSDRARAGYTF
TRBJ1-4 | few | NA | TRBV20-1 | TGCAGTGCTAGAGATCTCTGGGGGACTAATGAAAAACTGTTTTTT | CSARDLWGTNEKLFF
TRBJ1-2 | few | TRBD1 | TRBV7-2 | TGTGCCAGCAGCTTAGGGGTATTGGGACAGGGAGACTATGGCTACACCTTC | CASSLGVLGQGDYGYTF
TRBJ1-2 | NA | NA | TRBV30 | TGTGCCTGGAGTCCCCCATATGGCTACACCTTC | CAWSPPYGYTF
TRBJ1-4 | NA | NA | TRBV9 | TGTGCCAGCAGCTCTCGGTCAACTAATGAAAAACTGTTTTTT | CASSSRSTNEKLFF
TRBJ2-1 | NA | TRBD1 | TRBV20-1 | TGCAGTGCTAGAGATCCAGGGGGCGATTTCCGCTCCTACAATGAGCAGTTCTTC | CSARDPGGDFRSYNEQFF
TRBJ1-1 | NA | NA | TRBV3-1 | TGTGCCAGCAGCCAAGAATGGCGGGGGGATGAAGCTTTCTTT | CASSQEWRGDEAFF
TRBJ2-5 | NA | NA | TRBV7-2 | TGTGCCAGCAGCTTAGCGGTAGCCCGGGAGACCCAGTACTTC | CASSLAVARETQYF
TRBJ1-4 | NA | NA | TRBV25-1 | TGTGCCAGCAGTGAATCGACCGAAAAACTGTTTTTT | CASSESTEKLFF
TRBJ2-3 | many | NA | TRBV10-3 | TGTGCCATCGGTGTGGGGGTCCTCACAGATACGCAGTATTTT | CAIGVGVLTDTQYF
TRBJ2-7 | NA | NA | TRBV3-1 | TGTGCCAGCAGCCAAGATCGGAGCATAAACCCCTACGAGCAGTACTTC | CASSQDRSINPYEQYF
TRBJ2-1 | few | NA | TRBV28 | TGTGCCAGCAGCCTCCTGTTCATGGACAATGAGCAGTTCTTC | CASSLLFMDNEQFF
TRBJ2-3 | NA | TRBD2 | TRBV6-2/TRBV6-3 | TGTGCCAGCCTACAACACGGGGGGGTCACAGATACGCAGTATTTT | CASLQHGGVTDTQYF
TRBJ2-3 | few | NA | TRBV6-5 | TGTGCCAGCAGTTACGTTGGTAGCACAGATACGCAGTATTTT | CASSYVGSTDTQYF
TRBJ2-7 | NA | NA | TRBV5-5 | TGTGCCAGCAGCTTGGATCCCTCAATAAAATCGGGCTACGAGCAGTACTTC | CASSLDPSIKSGYEQYF
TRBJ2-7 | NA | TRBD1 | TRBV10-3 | TGTGCCATCAGTCTCAAGGACAGGGCCTACGAGCAGTACTTC | CAISLKDRAYEQYF
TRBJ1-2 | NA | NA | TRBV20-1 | TGCAGTGCACCAACAGGAGGAAAGGGCTATGGCTACACCTTC | CSAPTGGKGYGYTF
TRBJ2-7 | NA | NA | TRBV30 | TGTGCCTGGAGGACCTCTCGGGGCAGGGGCGCCCACGAGCAGTACTTC | CAWRTSRGRGAHEQYF
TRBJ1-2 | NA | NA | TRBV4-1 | TGCGCCAGCAGCCAAGCACTGGGGGCGGAAGGCTACACCTTC | CASSQALGAEGYTF
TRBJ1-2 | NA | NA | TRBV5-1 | TGCGCCAGCAGCTTCGCCGCCGGACAGAACTATGGCTACACCTTC | CASSFAAGQNYGYTF
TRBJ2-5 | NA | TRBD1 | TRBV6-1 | TGTGCCAGCAGTGAAATCCAGGGGGCTGAGACCCAGTACTTC | CASSEIQGAETQYF
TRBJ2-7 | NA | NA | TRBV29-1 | TGCAGCGTCAGAGCAGGGCAGGGCTCCTACGAGCAGTACTTC | CSVRAGQGSYEQYF
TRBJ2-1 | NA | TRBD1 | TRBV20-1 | TGCAGTGCTAGAGGTCGGGACAGGGGAACCTACAATGAGCAGTTCTTC | CSARGRDRGTYNEQFF
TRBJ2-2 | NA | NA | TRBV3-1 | TGTGCCAGCAGCCGCCTTACTAGAGCCGGGGAGCTGTTTTTT | CASSRLTRAGELFF
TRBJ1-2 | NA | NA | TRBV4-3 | TGCGCCAGCAGCCAGGACCTCGCTCACTATGGCTACACCTTC | CASSQDLAHYGYTF
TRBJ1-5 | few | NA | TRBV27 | TGTGCCAGCAGTGCGGGCTGGAGCAATCAGCCCCAGCATTTT | CASSAGWSNQPQHF
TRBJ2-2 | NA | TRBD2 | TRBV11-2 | TGTGCCAGCAGCGGAGGACTAGCGGGAGGGCCCGGCACCGGGGAGCTGTTTTTT | CASSGGLAGGPGTGELFF
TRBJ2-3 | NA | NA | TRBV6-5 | TGTGCCAGCAGTTACGGGTGGGGTCAAACGGATACGCAGTATTTT | CASSYGWGQTDTQYF
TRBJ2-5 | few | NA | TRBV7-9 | TGTGCCAGCGAACGGCAAGAGCAGTACTTC | CASERQEQYF
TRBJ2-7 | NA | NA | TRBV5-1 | TGCGCCAGCAGCTTGGGCGTAATTAGGGACAATGAGCAGTACTTC | CASSLGVIRDNEQYF
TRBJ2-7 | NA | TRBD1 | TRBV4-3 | TGCGCCAGCAGCCAAGAAGGTACCACAGGGGTCCACGAGCAGTACTTC | CASSQEGTTGVHEQYF
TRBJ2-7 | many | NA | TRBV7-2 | TGTGCCAGCAGCTTAGTCGAGGGGGAGCAGTACTTC | CASSLVEGEQYF
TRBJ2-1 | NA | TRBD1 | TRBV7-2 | TGTGCCAGCAGCGCCCGGGACAGAAAGTACAATGAGCAGTTCTTC | CASSARDRKYNEQFF
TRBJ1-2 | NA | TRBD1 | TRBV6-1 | TGTGCCAGCCTGGCCGGACAGGGCACGGGCTACACCTTC | CASLAGQGTGYTF
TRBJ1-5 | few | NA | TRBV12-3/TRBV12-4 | TGTGCCAGCACCCAGGGTGCTCAGCCCCAGCATTTT | CASTQGAQPQHF
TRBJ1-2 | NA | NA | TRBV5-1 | TGCGCCAGCAGCTTGGAAAAGGGCGATGGCTACACCTTC | CASSLEKGDGYTF
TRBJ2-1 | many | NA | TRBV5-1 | TGCGCCAGCAGCTTGGTCAGAAACAATGAGCAGTTCTTC | CASSLVRNNEQFF
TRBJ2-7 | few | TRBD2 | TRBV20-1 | TGCAGTGCTCCTAGCGGGGGGAGCTCCTACAATGAGCAGTACTTC | CSAPSGGSSYNEQYF
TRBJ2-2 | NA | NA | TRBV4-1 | TGCGCCAGCAGCCAAGAGAAGCGCGGCGGGGAGCTGTTTTTT | CASSQEKRGGELFF
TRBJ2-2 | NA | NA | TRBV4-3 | TGCGCCAGCAGCCAAGCCCCCGAGCTGGCCGGGGAGCTGTTTTTT | CASSQAPELAGELFF
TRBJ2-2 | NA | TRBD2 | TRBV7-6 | TGTGCCAGCAGCTTAGCACGCGGGAGTCAGAACGCCGGGGAGCTGTTTTTT | CASSLARGSQNAGELFF